This T cell receptor (beta chain) was obtained from a study of T cell responses to AZD1222 COVID-19 vaccine. Broader study findings: The study reported that nearly half of spike-specific TCRs target unmutated variant regions. No repertoire was sampled before or during the peak T cell response, only after it. The donor group comprised mostly white British people and more females; the analysis possibly underestimated clonal diversity. Among vaccine-associated CD4 TCRs, coverage spanned spike, with dominance at 160-218 and 743-854.

Trimming removed 1 base at V and 3 bases at J, with 9 bases between. This CDR3 is built from 14 residues. Germline lookup yields CDR1 MNHNS and CDR2 SASEGT. Profiling relied on immunoSEQ multiplex PCR, and the TCRdb table lists in-frame clones only, not all of them. The repertoire consists of 200,000 to 250,000 clones, with 85% to 95% occurring once and the leading ten covering less than 1.2%. Details on this clone: Its matching antigen is unknown.

Sequenced material: peripheral blood, taken on day 0 of MenACWY control vaccination. The chain employs TRBV6-1 and TRBJ1-1; D ambiguous. The source is an adult in good health. The CDR3: CASSEDRGDTEAFF. The CDR3, as DNA: TGTGCCAGCAGTGAAGACAGAGGTGACACTGAAGCTTTCTTT.